The entry below gives a single TCR beta chain sequence along with its context. Its antigen target is currently unknown. Within one base of it there is no much larger clone, and no base qualities were kept. The record originates from a study of technical replicates of blood from a handful of donors (dated by TCRdb to the late 2010s). Library creation used the immunoSEQ multiplex PCR assay. Imported from immuneACCESS, the table was reduced by TCRdb to in-frame sequences with V and J called. These copies leave out some clones; in studies compared against another copy, an unresolved V gene accounts for under half, and the cause of the remainder is not known. Within this sample are about 56,000 clones, with 80% to 95% of them counted one time only. 4.2% of the sample lies in the top ten. The CDR3 numbers 13 residues from cysteine through phenylalanine. The DNA shown is the 39-base CDR3, in frame from base 1.

This chain joins TRBV21-1 to TRBJ2-3; the table assigns TRBD2, which was not confirmed against the DNA. TRBV21-1 is described as a pseudogene. The sequence was collected from a human donor in good health. Some clones in this sample may be carry-over from other donors' samples. What was sequenced was PBMCs. The CDR3 region has the sequence CASSSGGPDTQYF. At the DNA level, the sequence is TGTGCCAGCAGCTCGGGGGGCCCAGATACGCAGTATTTT.